Below, one T cell receptor beta chain is given with its context. The data belong to a study of cytotoxic CD8 clonotypes in ibrutinib-treated CLL. Generated by immunoSEQ multiplex PCR, the TCRdb table keeps only in-frame clones and is missing some. The table lists about 36,000 clones, 71% of them singletons. Germline V gene data show CDR1 as SGHRS and CDR2 as YFSETQ. With 0 bases removed from V and 3 bases from J, the gap between germline ends came to 34 bases. The CDR3 length is 23 residues. The specimen comprised PBMCs, sampled at disease progression, from a patient treated with ibrutinib. This clonotype was sampled from a human donor with chronic lymphocytic leukemia. V gene TRBV5-1 combines with J gene TRBJ1-3; TRBD1 might be the D (5 bases). The CDR3 DNA reads TGCGCCAGCAGCTTGGACCCCTTCTACCGGGGGAGGCTTGGTTCGTTAGGTGGAAACACCATATATTTT. It translates to CASSLDPFYRGRLGSLGGNTIYF.